This T cell receptor beta chain was obtained from a study of blood T cell repertoires in COVID-19 (dated by TCRdb to about 2020). Notes on the research overall: Samples covering the acute and convalescent phases of COVID-19 were provided by collaborators in the United States, Italy and Spain. Deeply sampled blood TCRbeta repertoires from subjects exposed to, actively infected with, or recovered from COVID-19 were included in the dataset. Where available, HLA class I and class II types were obtained from metadata supplied by the sample provider rather than from assay-based typing. Samples were obtained from the ongoing ImmuneRACE study (first 160 participants) and from over a thousand subjects provided by 6 global collaborators. The prospective study material was composed of cDNA or gDNA derived from T cells, B-cell-depleted T cells, or PBMCs. The repertoires were made available in a free public database intended to serve as a resource for research on the immune response to SARS-CoV-2. A de-identified subject ID, COVID-19 status, age in years and sex were almost always included in the sample metadata.

TCRbeta CDR3 regions were amplified from genomic DNA by means of the immunoSEQ Assay, a bias-controlled multiplex PCR. Per the original workflow: Nucleated cell counts per sample were estimated from amplification of reference gene primers within the assay. Sequence reads were collapsed and filtered to measure the absolute abundance of every unique TCRbeta CDR3 rearrangement. For each sample, productive Simpson clonality was calculated as the square root of Simpson's diversity index across productive rearrangements. Here the immuneACCESS table is served through TCRdb, limited to in-frame sequences with V and J called. Missing clones are a known gap in these copies; in checked studies unresolved V genes cover under half, and the rest lacks a known reason. Clonal size and the V and J genes are those of that table, whereas D and trimming came from the DNA. This sample gives 200,000 to 300,000 clones in total; roughly 80% of them show up just once. Of the sample, 6.5% to 9% is held by the ten largest clones.

Reading from cysteine to phenylalanine, the CDR3 counts 11 amino acids. Of the read, only the CDR3 DNA is kept; its 33 bases are in frame from base 1. To note about this clone: The antigen it recognizes is unknown. The sample holds no much larger clone one base away, and base qualities are not on file.

One collaborating source in Seattle enrolled patients during active infection and followed them longitudinally through the course of disease. Collaborating institutions collected whole blood in K2EDTA tubes following their own protocols. For TCRbeta analysis, collaborator samples were shipped as frozen whole blood, as isolated PBMCs, or as DNA extracted from either sample type. What the authors observed across the whole study: The quantity of clinical and demographic metadata differed by source and by participant and was supplied without curation.

Source material: peripheral blood. This receptor was taken from a woman aged 80 or older with COVID-19, enrolled during active disease. The receptor chain draws on TRBV21-1 and TRBJ2-7; the table assigns TRBD2, which was not confirmed against the DNA. TRBV21-1 is a recognized pseudogene. The nucleotides read TGTGCCAGCAGCCCCCCCGGGGAGCAGTACTTC. Translated, it gives CASSPPGEQYF.